What follows are 7 T cell receptor beta chains derived from one specimen sequenced in a study of vaccination and CD4 T cells after COVID-19. The treatment is: approximately nine-day PBMC culture with coronavirus spike peptide pools or control peptides (ViraFEST assay). Cultured CD4+ T cell DNA was sequenced using the Oncomine TCR Beta short-read assay. Each CDR3 protein is one row after TCRdb ran MiXCR on the PCR reads. Among around 11,000 distinct CDR3 sequences listed, roughly 59% were seen once. Their cognate antigens are unknown. The sequenced material came from CD4+ T cells from blood, cultured in vitro. These receptors all come from a human donor who had recovered from COVID-19.

This clonotype was seen a few times. The V gene is TRBV6-1, the J gene TRBJ2-2; D remains unclear. Trimming took 5 bases from V and 4 from J, leaving 5 bases between them. The CDR3 is 12 residues long. CDR1 is MNHNS and CDR2 is SASEGT in the germline V gene. CDR3 in amino acids: CASSHPTGELFF. In DNA form, the CDR3 reads TGTGCCAGCAGTCACCCCACCGGGGAGCTGTTTTTT.

The rearrangement links TRBV4-2 to TRBJ2-5, with D perhaps matching TRBD1 (5 bases). The V and J ends lost 1 base and 3 bases respectively, with 12 bases between them. Germline V lookup: CDR1 LGHNA, CDR2 YNFKEQ. The length of the CDR3 is 15 residues. CDR3 amino acids: CASSQAGPLEETQYF. The CDR3 coding sequence is TGTGCCAGCAGCCAAGCAGGGCCCTTAGAAGAGACCCAGTACTTC.

The CDR3 is CASNPTSGGSDTQYF. Here the CDR3 DNA reads TGTGCCAGTAACCCGACTAGCGGGGGGTCAGATACGCAGTATTTT. V gene TRBV19 combines with J gene TRBJ2-3, with 13 bases that match TRBD2. CDR3 length: 15 residues. V was clipped by 7 bases and J by 4 bases; unmatched bases: 5. From germline, CDR1 is LNHDA and CDR2 SQIVND (reference sequence).

The chain is built from TRBV24-1 and TRBJ2-5; D gene uncertain. The ends were cut back, 5 bases at V and 2 bases at J, with 5 bases in the middle. The CDR3 contains 12 residues. Germline V CDR1 and CDR2: KGHDR, SFDVKD. The CDR3 loop reads CATSGPQETQYF. For the CDR3, the DNA is TGTGCCACCAGTGGCCCTCAAGAGACCCAGTACTTC.

This clonotype was seen a single time. V is TRBV27 and J is TRBJ2-1; 12 nucleotides match TRBD2. The CDR3 has 15 amino acids. Germline-derived CDR1 and CDR2 are MNHEY and SMNVEV (reference sequence). The J segment lost 4 bases and the V segment lost 5 bases, leaving 3 bases of the junction unmatched. The CDR3 nucleotides are TGTGCCAGCAGTCGGACTAGCGGGGCTTACAATGAGCAGTTCTTC. It translates to CASSRTSGAYNEQFF.

The chain recombines TRBV20-1 with TRBJ2-3; D unresolved. Germline lookup yields CDR1 DFQATT and CDR2 SNEGSKA (reference sequence). The V gene lost 2 bases and the J gene lost 1 base, with 4 bases spanning the gap. The CDR3 has 12 amino acids. The CDR3 DNA reads as TGCAGTGCTAGATGGGGCACAGATACGCAGTATTTT. Translating it yields CSARWGTDTQYF.

V is TRBV20-1 and J is TRBJ1-2, with a tentative D call TRBD1 (5 bases). The CDR3 sequence is 12 residues long. CDR1 DFQATT and CDR2 SNEGSKA come from the germline V gene (reference sequence). V was clipped by 6 bases and J by 2 bases, with 10 bases between them. This CDR3 reads CSARRTNYGYTF. The CDR3, as DNA: TGCAGTGCCCGGAGGACAAACTATGGCTACACCTTC.